This T cell receptor beta chain was recorded in a study of cytomegalovirus exposure and HLA in healthy donors. The primer mix had 60 Vbeta and 13 Jbeta primers. TCRdb's copy holds only in-frame clones and misses some; the assay was immunoSEQ multiplex PCR. The sample has about 100,000 clones, 70% to 80% seen once. Findings and limits, study-wide: Later on, a genetic analysis was performed. It linked a missense variant in DCLRE1C with V- and J-gene trimming of TCR beta. Accurate predictions that matched the HLA-A and HLA-B alleles of most subjects were reportedly made from TCR beta sequences. Later examination showed HLA-associated TCR beta chains had greater clonal expansion than equally common others. The study labeled more than 150 TCR beta chains cytomegalovirus-associated.

About this clone itself: Its antigen is undetermined.

Germline assignment: CDR1 GTSNPN and CDR2 SVGIG (reference sequence). This CDR3 has 13 amino acids. Trimming removed 3 bases at V and 5 bases at J, with 13 bases between. What was sequenced was PBMCs. The rearrangement links TRBV30 to TRBJ2-5; D not resolved. The receptor's source is a female donor in good health and CMV-seropositive. This CDR3 reads CAWRRSAVETQYF. For the CDR3, the DNA is TGTGCCTGGAGAAGATCTGCGGTGGAGACCCAGTACTTC.